The present entry profiles one TCR beta chain with its context. Its antigen is as yet unknown. These data belong to a study of T cell responses to AZD1222 COVID-19 vaccine. Overall study findings and caveats: Vaccine-related CD4 TCRs covered spike, predominating at 160-218 and 743-854. A reported finding is that nearly half of spike-specific TCRs target unmutated variant regions. Among those given AZD1222, only five or six were seropositive at baseline.

V gave up 0 bases and J gave up 4 bases, with 10 bases separating them. The CDR3 loop spans 15 amino acids. CDR1 and CDR2 from the germline V gene are SGDLS and YYNGEE. The assay was immunoSEQ multiplex PCR, and TCRdb's table has in-frame clones only and misses some. The sample shows more than 85,000 clones, around 90% of them seen only once. Second doses were pooled across both intervals (about 4 or about 12 weeks). The specimen comprised peripheral blood, sampled 28 days after the second AZD1222 dose. The rearrangement uses TRBV9 and TRBJ2-2; D might be TRBD2 (5 bases). This TCR derives from an adult who received the AZD1222 COVID-19 vaccine. CDR3 protein: CASSVGGFPTGELFF. The CDR3 DNA follows: TGTGCCAGCAGCGTAGGAGGGTTTCCCACCGGGGAGCTGTTTTTT.